Sequencing of this T cell receptor beta chain was carried out in a study of cytomegalovirus exposure and HLA in healthy donors. The sample holds a few counts of this clone. Other DNA sequences from this sample encode an identical CDR3 as well. V lost 3 bases and J lost 1, with 14 bases in between. This CDR3 region has 17 residues. CDR1 SGDLS and CDR2 YYNGEE come from the germline V gene. Primers included in the PCR were 60 Vbeta and 13 Jbeta primers. Data came from immunoSEQ multiplex PCR; TCRdb stores just in-frame clones and leaves some out. Among around 140,000 clones listed, roughly 8.8% were seen once.

The sequence was collected from a middle-aged woman in good health and CMV-seropositive. The rearrangement links TRBV9 to TRBJ1-6, with D perhaps matching TRBD1 (6 bases). The specimen was PBMCs. CDR3 protein: CASSEGQGRSYNSPLHF. For the CDR3, the DNA is TGTGCCAGCAGCGAGGGACAAGGACGGTCCTATAATTCACCCCTCCACTTT.